These 20 T cell receptor beta chains were sequenced from one sample in a study of T cell changes during pregnancy in multiple sclerosis. Data came from immunoSEQ multiplex PCR; TCRdb stores just in-frame clones and leaves some out. The sample includes tens of thousands of clones, around 94% seen only once; the top ten take roughly 0.71%. This specimen consisted of CD4+ T cells from peripheral blood mononuclear cells, obtained in the third trimester of pregnancy. The receptors here all came from a female donor with multiple sclerosis, enrolled in a pregnancy study.

This sequence joins TRBV7-2 and TRBJ2-1; 8 bases align to TRBD2. The germline gives CDR1 SGHTA, CDR2 FQGNSA. This CDR3 comprises 15 residues. Losses at the gene ends were 5 bases for V and 2 bases for J; bases not matched to a gene: 5. The CDR3 loop is CASSRSGETYNEQFF. The CDR3 region has the DNA TGTGCCAGCAGCCGTAGCGGGGAGACCTACAATGAGCAGTTCTTC.

V gene TRBV2 combines with J gene TRBJ2-1; 11 nucleotides align to TRBD2. Germline CDR1 is SNHLY and CDR2 is FYNNEI. CDR3 length equals 14 residues. CDR3 region: CASHGTSGYNEQFF. CDR3 nucleotide sequence: TGTGCTTCACATGGGACTAGCGGATACAATGAGCAGTTCTTC.

The chain is built from TRBV7-9 and TRBJ2-2, with D tentatively TRBD1 (5 bases). The V gene lost 3 bases and the J gene lost 6 bases, with 14 bases spanning the gap. Germline V gives CDR1 SEHNR, CDR2 FQNEAQ (reference sequence). The CDR3 consists of 15 residues. The CDR3 is CASSFLTGSPGELFF. The DNA of the CDR3 is TGTGCCAGCAGCTTTCTCACAGGTTCTCCCGGGGAGCTGTTTTTT.

The chain uses TRBV5-6 and TRBJ2-2; maybe TRBD1 (6 bases). The V gene's germline CDR1 is SGHDT and CDR2 YYEEEE. There are 13 residues in the CDR3. The V gene lost 4 bases and the J gene lost 4 bases, with 8 bases spanning the gap. The CDR3 DNA reads TGTGCCAGCAGCGGGGGCCGCACCGGGGAGCTGTTTTTT. Translating it yields CASSGGRTGELFF.

The chain combines TRBV7-2 with TRBJ2-3, with TRBD2 as a possible D gene (5 bases). Trimming left V 0 bases short and J 1 base short, with 11 bases between. Germline assignment: CDR1 SGHTA and CDR2 FQGNSA. This CDR3 comprises 16 residues. The CDR3 reads CASSLAMTTGTDTQYF. In DNA, the CDR3 is TGTGCCAGCAGCTTAGCGATGACTACCGGCACAGATACGCAGTATTTT.

The rearrangement links TRBV5-4 to TRBJ2-5, with 10 positions matching TRBD1. This CDR3 has 16 residues. After removal of 0 bases from V and 5 bases from J, the junction contained 7 bases not matched to a gene. Per germline, CDR1 SGHNT and CDR2 YYREEE (reference sequence). For the CDR3, the DNA is TGTGCCAGCAGCTTGGAATGGGACAGGGGTAGGGAGACCCAGTACTTC. Protein: CASSLEWDRGRETQYF.

CDR3 in amino acids: CASSSRGTSGTDTQYF. In nucleotides, the CDR3 is TGCGCCAGCAGCTCGAGGGGGACTAGCGGCACAGATACGCAGTATTTT. The chain is built from TRBV5-1 and TRBJ2-3; 10 bases map to TRBD2. The CDR3 has 16 residues. V lost 3 bases to trimming and J lost 1 base; unmatched junction nucleotides: 5. Germline CDR1 and CDR2: SGHRS and YFSETQ.

This clone is judged medium-sized. The chain is built from TRBV9 and TRBJ2-7, with 10 bases matching TRBD1. CDR1 is SGDLS and CDR2 is YYNGEE in the germline V gene. V was clipped by 3 bases and J by 5 bases; unmatched bases: 8. CDR3 length: 15 amino acids. Here the CDR3 reads CASSGRDRGTHEQYF. The DNA for the CDR3 is TGTGCCAGCAGCGGACGGGACAGGGGTACCCACGAGCAGTACTTC.

V gene TRBV2 combines with J gene TRBJ2-7; the match to TRBD2 covers 15 bases. CDR1 is SNHLY, CDR2 FYNNEI, per germline. The J segment lost 6 bases and the V segment lost 7 bases, leaving 7 bases of the junction unmatched. This CDR3 has 15 amino acids. CDR3 nucleotides: TGTGCCAGCATAGGGACTAGCGGGGGGCCGGGCGAGCAGTACTTC. It codes for CASIGTSGGPGEQYF.

The V and J genes are TRBV19 and TRBJ1-1; 9 bases align to TRBD1. Germline lookup yields CDR1 LNHDA and CDR2 SQIVND (reference sequence). This CDR3 region has 15 residues. The ends lost 5 bases at V and 4 bases at J; junction bases unmatched: 8. DNA of the CDR3: TGTGCCAGTAGTCCCGGGACAGGGAGGGGCACTGAAGCTTTCTTT. Translated: CASSPGTGRGTEAFF.

The chain joins TRBV28 to TRBJ2-5, with 14 bases identical to TRBD2. CDR1 and CDR2 from the germline V gene are MDHEN and SYDVKM. The CDR3 runs 15 residues. V lost 6 bases to trimming and J lost 7 bases; unmatched junction nucleotides: 7. In DNA, the CDR3 is TGTGCCAGCAGGTGGACTAGCGGGGGGACTGGGACCCAGTACTTC. Translated, it gives CASRWTSGGTGTQYF.

The chain carries TRBV9 and TRBJ2-3; D gene unclear. The ends were cut back, 4 bases at V and 2 bases at J, with 17 bases in the middle. CDR1 and CDR2 from the germline V gene are SGDLS and YYNGEE. CDR3 length: 16 amino acids. CDR3 nucleotides: TGTGCCAGCAGCCCCCGAGACTCTTACCTCACAGATACGCAGTATTTT. This codes for CASSPRDSYLTDTQYF.

The chain uses TRBV4-1 and TRBJ2-7, with D possibly matching TRBD2 (6 bases). Germline V gives CDR1 MGHRA, CDR2 YSYEKL. The V end was cut by 1 base, the J end by 3 bases, with 10 bases between. CDR3 length: 14 amino acids. The CDR3 here is CASSQGTGLYEQYF. The CDR3 DNA follows: TGCGCCAGCAGCCAAGGAACGGGACTCTACGAGCAGTACTTC.

This chain connects TRBV5-6 to TRBJ2-7, with TRBD2 matching 7 bases. This CDR3 is 16 amino acids long. V dropped 0 bases and J dropped 2; count of bases not matched to a gene: 8. In germline, CDR1 is SGHDT, CDR2 YYEEEE. CDR3: CASSLDPGGLPYEQYF. Here the CDR3 DNA reads TGTGCCAGCAGCTTGGATCCGGGGGGTCTACCCTACGAGCAGTACTTC.

The rearrangement uses TRBV19 and TRBJ2-6; D perhaps matches TRBD2 (7 bases). The germline V and J ends were trimmed by 7 bases and 4 bases, with 17 bases remaining between them. This CDR3 has 16 amino acids. Germline assignment: CDR1 LNHDA and CDR2 SQIVND (reference sequence). The CDR3 DNA reads TGTGCCAGTACCATAAGGGGGGGAGGCGGGGCCAACGTCCTGACTTTC. Translating gives CASTIRGGGGANVLTF.

The genes are TRBV12-5 and TRBJ1-3; a weak D match, TRBD1 (6 bases). Germline lookup yields CDR1 LGHNT and CDR2 FRNRAP. The CDR3 spans 16 residues. V lost 1 base, J lost 2 bases, and 12 bases lay in between. Here the CDR3 DNA reads TGTGCTAGTGGTTTGGAAACGACAGGAACTGGAAACACCATATATTTT. Its translation: CASGLETTGTGNTIYF. Full variable domain (rest looked up from reference TRBV12-5 and TRBJ1-3): DARVTQTPRHKVTEMGQEVTMRCQPILGHNTVFWYRQTMMQGLELLAYFRNRAPLDDSGMPKDRFSAEMPDATLATLKIQPSEPRDSAVYFCASGLETTGTGNTIYFGEGSWLTVV.

The V and J genes are TRBV5-1 and TRBJ2-3; 8 bases match TRBD1. Germline CDR1 is SGHRS and CDR2 is YFSETQ. The CDR3 has 15 residues. Trimming removed 1 base from V and 1 base from J; junction bases left unmatched: 2. CDR3 DNA sequence: TGCGCCAGCAGCTTGACAGGGGGTGGCACAGATACGCAGTATTTT. Encoded protein: CASSLTGGGTDTQYF.

The chain recombines TRBV9 with TRBJ2-7; 8 bases line up with TRBD1. CDR3 length equals 14 residues. Germline-derived CDR1 and CDR2 are SGDLS and YYNGEE. Germline trimming cut 1 base from V and 0 bases from J; bases unmatched to any gene: 0. CDR3 loop: CASSVTGGSYEQYF. DNA of the CDR3: TGTGCCAGCAGCGTAACAGGGGGCTCCTACGAGCAGTACTTC. Variable domain in full (rest from reference TRBV9 and TRBJ2-7): DSGVTQTPKHLITATGQRVTLRCSPRSGDLSVYWYQQSLDQGLQFLIQYYNGEERAKGNILERFSAQQFPDLHSELNLSSLELGDSALYFCASSVTGGSYEQYFGPGTRLTVT.

The V call is TRBV7-2, the J call TRBJ1-1; D is undetermined. Trimming removed 5 bases at V and 0 bases at J, with 7 bases between. CDR1 is SGHTA, CDR2 FQGNSA, per germline. The CDR3 has 13 residues. Written as DNA, the CDR3 is TGTGCCAGCAGCACTACGATGAACACTGAAGCTTTCTTT. Protein sequence: CASSTTMNTEAFF.

The chain recombines TRBV11-1 with TRBJ1-2; 7 bases line up with TRBD1. Looked up from germline, CDR1 is SGHAT and CDR2 is FQDESV (reference sequence). The CDR3 loop spans 12 amino acids. The trim removed 4 bases at V and 8 bases at J, leaving 4 bases unmatched. CDR3 in amino acids: CASSYRQGGYTF. CDR3 DNA sequence: TGTGCCAGCAGCTACAGACAGGGAGGCTACACCTTC.